This TCR beta chain comes out of a study of OX40 agonist ivuxolimab in advanced cancers. Study-level points and caveats: At doses 0.1 to 3.0 mg/kg, CD4+ and CD8+ clones expanded. More expanded clones were found, on average, in CD8+ than in CD4+ T cells.

In the case of this clone: What it binds is not known.

Germline V lookup: CDR1 SEHNR, CDR2 FQNEAQ (reference sequence). The CDR3 is made up of 13 amino acids. Trimming left V 5 bases short and J 6 bases short, with 10 bases between. Using immunoSEQ multiplex PCR, the repertoire was profiled, and TCRdb retains in-frame clones only, with some absent. The table lists 85,000 to 130,000 clones, 90% of them singletons, with about 0.5% in the top ten. The starting material was CD4+ or CD8+ T cells sorted from blood, obtained in a trial of the OX40 agonist ivuxolimab. This receptor was taken from an adult with an advanced solid tumor such as melanoma, head and neck, liver or kidney cancer. The chain couples TRBV7-9 to TRBJ2-2, with TRBD1 as a possible D gene (6 bases). CDR3 sequence (DNA): TGTGCCAGCAGCCTTACAGGGTCCGGGGAGCTGTTTTTT. Protein product: CASSLTGSGELFF.